A single sample gave rise to the 28 T cell receptor beta chains below, sequenced in a study of blood T cell repertoires in COVID-19. Repertoires were generated with immunoSEQ multiplex PCR, while TCRdb's copy carries only in-frame clones and drops some. Among roughly 230,000 clones listed, 85% were seen once. The sample comprised peripheral blood. These receptors all stem from a man in his forties with acute or convalescent COVID-19.

The chain couples TRBV7-2 to TRBJ1-1, with 11 positions matching TRBD1. Germline V gives CDR1 SGHTA, CDR2 FQGNSA. The CDR3 sequence is 15 residues long. Trimming cost V 1 base and J 4 bases; bases outside gene matches: 2. The CDR3: CASSLVGTGGTEAFF. The DNA of the CDR3 is TGTGCCAGCAGCTTAGTAGGGACAGGGGGCACTGAAGCTTTCTTT.

This sequence joins TRBV28 and TRBJ2-7; 7 positions match TRBD2. Germline values: CDR1 MDHEN, CDR2 SYDVKM. Trimming at V came to 4 bases and at J to 3 bases, leaving 9 bases not matched to a gene. The CDR3 totals 15 residues. CDR3 in amino acids: CASSWGWGGFYEQYF. The CDR3 DNA is TGTGCCAGCAGTTGGGGTTGGGGGGGATTCTACGAGCAGTACTTC.

CDR3 DNA sequence: TGTGCCTGGAGTGTGTGGCGGGGGACGGGAGGGTCCTACAATGAGCAGTTCTTC. It is translated as CAWSVWRGTGGSYNEQFF. The chain couples TRBV30 to TRBJ2-1, with 8 bases matching TRBD2. Germline V gene data show CDR1 as GTSNPN and CDR2 as SVGIG (reference sequence). The CDR3 covers 18 residues. V was clipped by 0 bases and J by 1 base; unmatched bases: 11.

The chain joins TRBV2 to TRBJ2-3; TRBD2 agrees at 9 bases. CDR1 is SNHLY, CDR2 FYNNEI, per germline. CDR3 size: 17 residues. The trim removed 5 bases at V and 1 base at J, leaving 10 bases unmatched. DNA for the CDR3: TGTGCCAGCAGTTCCCGGGTTAGCGGGGGAGGCACAGATACGCAGTATTTT. Translated, it gives CASSSRVSGGGTDTQYF.

The chain carries TRBV7-9 and TRBJ2-1; possibly TRBD2 for D (6 bases). The CDR3 spans 14 residues. Germline V gene lookup returns CDR1 SEHNR and CDR2 FQNEAQ (reference sequence). The V gene lost 5 bases and the J gene lost 6 bases, with 14 bases spanning the gap. CDR3 region: CASSPAGSLNEQFF. CDR3 bases: TGTGCCAGCAGCCCAGCGGGCAGCCTCAATGAGCAGTTCTTC.

The CDR3: CASSLGRGGPTEAFF. The CDR3 DNA reads as TGTGCCAGCAGCTTGGGCAGGGGCGGACCCACTGAAGCTTTCTTT. J is TRBJ1-1 and V is TRBV5-4; tentative D call: TRBD1 (6 bases). The ends were cut back, 0 bases at V and 4 bases at J, with 13 bases in the middle. Germline assignment: CDR1 SGHNT and CDR2 YYREEE (reference sequence). The CDR3 extends over 15 amino acids.

The chain combines TRBV30 with TRBJ2-7; 8 bases are a match to TRBD1. With 3 bases clipped from V and 12 bases from J, the junction kept 7 bases outside the gene matches. CDR1 and CDR2 (germline): GTSNPN, SVGIG (reference sequence). This CDR3 has 11 amino acids. The CDR3 DNA reads as TGTGCCTGGAGCGCGGACAGGGAACGGTACTTC. It specifies CAWSADRERYF.

This chain joins TRBV18 and TRBJ1-1; tentatively, D is TRBD1 (6 bases). From germline, CDR1 is KGHSH and CDR2 LQKENI. This CDR3 has 14 amino acids. Trimming cost V 5 bases and J 2 bases, with 12 bases left between them. The CDR3 spells CASSAIQGNTEAFF. CDR3 nucleotides: TGTGCCAGCTCAGCAATACAGGGAAACACTGAAGCTTTCTTT.

Details on this clone: Within the sample, other DNA sequences also encode this same CDR3. The chain is built from TRBV7-9 and TRBJ1-1; D is ambiguous. Trimming removed 0 bases at V and 1 base at J, with 6 bases between. The germline V gene has CDR1 SEHNR and CDR2 FQNEAQ (reference sequence). CDR3 length: 14 residues. CDR3 residues: CASSLASENTEAFF. The CDR3 DNA reads as TGTGCCAGCAGCTTAGCGTCAGAGAACACTGAAGCTTTCTTT.

This rearrangement joins TRBV2 to TRBJ1-1; D is undetermined. V lost 7 bases, J lost 6 bases, and 18 bases lay in between. The CDR3 loop spans 14 amino acids. The germline V gene has CDR1 SNHLY and CDR2 FYNNEI. The CDR3 sequence: CASTGTNPAAEAFF. The CDR3 bases are TGTGCCAGCACTGGAACTAACCCTGCAGCTGAAGCTTTCTTT.

V is TRBV11-1 and J is TRBJ1-6; no clear D. Germline V gene data show CDR1 as SGHAT and CDR2 as FQDESV (reference sequence). V was shortened by 1 base and J by 7 bases, with 5 bases between the two germline ends. This CDR3 is built from 13 residues. The CDR3, as DNA: TGTGCCAGCAGCTTAGTTCTGAATTCACCCCTCCACTTT. Translating it yields CASSLVLNSPLHF.

For this clone: This CDR3 is also generated by other DNA sequences in the sample. V usage is TRBV28 and J usage is TRBJ1-1; 7 bases agree with TRBD1. V trimming: 2 bases; J trimming: 1 base; junction bases outside the gene matches: 1. Germline CDR1 and CDR2: MDHEN and SYDVKM. The CDR3 consists of 14 residues. The CDR3 bases are TGTGCCAGCAGTTTACAGGGGGGGAACACTGAAGCTTTCTTT. It translates to CASSLQGGNTEAFF.

This rearrangement joins TRBV7-8 to TRBJ2-7; TRBD2 is a possible D gene (5 bases). Germline values: CDR1 SGHVS, CDR2 FQNEAQ. Trimming stripped 1 base from V and 4 bases from J, with 17 bases between. The CDR3 spans 16 residues. The CDR3 DNA is TGTGCCAGCAGCTTAGGGGCGCCGGGGTCTGAATACGAGCAGTACTTC. Amino acids: CASSLGAPGSEYEQYF. The entire variable domain, with the rest obtained from reference TRBV7-8 and TRBJ2-7, is as follows: GAGVSQSPRYKVAKRGQDVALRCDPISGHVSLFWYQQALGQGPEFLTYFQNEAQLDKSGLPSDRFFAERPEGSVSTLKIQRTQQEDSAVYLCASSLGAPGSEYEQYFGPGTRLTVT.

The chain is built from TRBV5-4 and TRBJ1-2; a possible D gene is TRBD1 (5 bases). The ends were cut back, 3 bases at V and 4 bases at J, with 16 bases in the middle. CDR1 and CDR2 from the germline V gene are SGHNT and YYREEE (reference sequence). This CDR3 is built from 15 residues. The CDR3 is CASSSPRGGVYGYTF. The CDR3 region has the DNA TGTGCCAGCAGCTCCCCCCGGGGGGGAGTCTATGGCTACACCTTC.

The chain is built from TRBV10-3 and TRBJ1-1; D perhaps matches TRBD1 (6 bases). V lost 2 bases and J 4 bases, leaving 14 bases between the germline ends. The germline V gene has CDR1 ENHRY and CDR2 SYGVKD. CDR3 length equals 15 residues. CDR3 coding DNA: TGTGCCATCAGTGAGGGACAGACCCCTAGCACTGAAGCTTTCTTT. Encoded protein: CAISEGQTPSTEAFF.

The table lists this clone with a few counts. The chain combines TRBV7-2 with TRBJ2-2; the match to TRBD2 covers 10 bases. This CDR3 spans 17 amino acids. The trim removed 1 base at V and 5 bases at J, leaving 7 bases unmatched. Germline CDR1 SGHTA, CDR2 FQGNSA. CDR3 loop: CASSLGGLAGVTGELFF. The CDR3 DNA follows: TGTGCCAGCAGCTTAGGAGGTCTAGCGGGGGTTACCGGGGAGCTGTTTTTT.

The chain carries TRBV11-2 and TRBJ2-5; 7 bases align to TRBD2. Germline assignment: CDR1 SGHAT and CDR2 FQNNGV. V lost 5 bases, J lost 3 bases, and 18 bases stayed unmatched. The CDR3 has 18 amino acids. The CDR3 protein is CASSDLAAVLKSKETQYF. CDR3 coding DNA: TGTGCCAGCAGCGATCTAGCGGCGGTTCTAAAAAGCAAAGAGACCCAGTACTTC.

The gene calls are TRBV12-3 or TRBV12-4 and TRBJ1-6; D remains unclear. V dropped 3 bases and J dropped 7 bases, with 4 bases sitting between them. The CDR3 is 12 residues long. The CDR3 DNA follows: TGTGCCAGCAGTTTTGAGAATTCACCCCTCCACTTT. This gives the protein CASSFENSPLHF.

The chain employs TRBV5-3 and TRBJ2-7; D remains ambiguous. TRBV5-3 is recorded as an ORF, its role being uncertain. The CDR3 contains 14 residues. V gave up 0 bases and J gave up 0 bases, with 7 bases separating them. The CDR3 spells CARSLEPSSYEQYF. The CDR3 DNA is TGTGCCAGAAGCTTGGAGCCTAGCTCCTACGAGCAGTACTTC.

As to this clone: This CDR3 is also generated by other DNA sequences in the sample. The V call is TRBV18, the J call TRBJ2-5; 8 bases are shared with TRBD1. The CDR3 is 14 amino acids. Germline CDR1 is KGHSH and CDR2 is LQKENI. V dropped 3 bases and J dropped 3; count of bases not matched to a gene: 3. This CDR3 is CASSPVTGEETQYF. CDR3 DNA: TGTGCCAGCTCACCGGTGACAGGGGAAGAGACCCAGTACTTC.

The chain links TRBV30 to TRBJ1-4; the match to TRBD1 covers 9 bases. Unmatched junction bases numbered 1, after V lost 0 bases and J lost 8 bases. Germline assignment: CDR1 GTSNPN and CDR2 SVGIG (reference sequence). The CDR3 is 13 amino acids. DNA for the CDR3: TGTGCCTGGAGTGTTGGGACAGGGGAAAAACTGTTTTTT. Amino acid sequence: CAWSVGTGEKLFF.

DNA for the CDR3: TGCGCCAGCAGCCAACGCCTAGGAGGTCCCTATGGCTACACCTTC. Amino acids: CASSQRLGGPYGYTF. The chain has TRBV4-3 and TRBJ1-2; no definite D call. CDR1 and CDR2 from the germline V gene are LGHNA and YSLEER. V lost 2 bases and J 4 bases, leaving 14 bases between the germline ends. The length of the CDR3 is 15 residues.

The CDR3 DNA sequence: TGTGCCAGCAGTGAAGCCAGCGGGGGGTTAATCGGGCAGTATTTT. Amino acid sequence: CASSEASGGLIGQYF. The genes are TRBV2 and TRBJ2-3, with 9 bases fitting TRBD2. V shed 0 bases, J shed 11 bases, and the junction held 9 bases outside the gene matches. The CDR3 length is 15 residues. Germline V lookup: CDR1 SNHLY, CDR2 FYNNEI.

The chain recombines TRBV28 with TRBJ2-6; the D is unclear. Germline V CDR1 and CDR2: MDHEN, SYDVKM. V was shortened by 4 bases and J by 0 bases, with 7 bases between the two germline ends. The CDR3 covers 15 residues. The CDR3 sequence: CASSSSSSGANVLTF. CDR3 bases: TGTGCCAGCAGTTCCTCTTCCTCTGGGGCCAACGTCCTGACTTTC.

The V gene is TRBV27, the J gene TRBJ1-4; a possible D gene is TRBD1 (6 bases). The V end was cut by 6 bases, the J end by 3 bases, with 26 bases between. Germline CDR1 is MNHEY and CDR2 is SMNVEV (reference sequence). The CDR3 length is 19 residues. The chain's CDR3 is CASSSKRGGASGSNEKLFF. Here the CDR3 DNA reads TGTGCCAGCAGCTCAAAGCGTGGGGGGGCCTCGGGGTCTAATGAAAAACTGTTTTTT.

This clone was seen a handful of times. The chain combines TRBV7-9 with TRBJ1-1, with D uncertain. V lost 4 bases and J lost 7, with 10 bases in between. The CDR3 covers 12 residues. Per germline, CDR1 SEHNR and CDR2 FQNEAQ (reference sequence). The CDR3 spells CASSSEGLEAFF. The CDR3 bases are TGTGCCAGCAGCTCAGAGGGCCTTGAAGCTTTCTTT.

This chain links TRBV6-5 with TRBJ1-6; D is ambiguous. The CDR3 is 15 residues long. V was cut by 6 bases and J by 7 bases, with 16 bases left in between. Germline values: CDR1 MNHEY, CDR2 SVGAGI. The CDR3 loop reads CASSRQADGNSPLHF. The CDR3 DNA follows: TGTGCCAGCAGCAGACAAGCAGATGGGAATTCACCCCTCCACTTT.

V gene TRBV4-2 combines with J gene TRBJ1-5, with TRBD1 as a possible D gene (5 bases). The CDR3 loop spans 16 amino acids. CDR1 is LGHNA, CDR2 YNFKEQ, per germline. Trimming removed 4 bases at V and 7 bases at J, with 20 bases between. For the CDR3, the DNA is TGTGCCAGCAGCCGCTTTACTCAGGGCTCGGCCCAGCCCCAGCATTTT. Translating it yields CASSRFTQGSAQPQHF.